Described below is a single T cell receptor (beta chain) sequence and its context. Its antigen is not yet known. Base qualities are missing; no much larger clone stands one base away. CDR1 is given as SEHNR and CDR2 as FQNEAQ, both from the germline V gene (reference sequence). The germline V and J ends show losses of 4 bases and 2 bases respectively, and no gene match explains 4 bases of the junction. From cysteine to phenylalanine, the CDR3 is 16 amino acids long. Only the CDR3 DNA is retained, 48 bases long and in frame from the first base. The method behind the library was the immunoSEQ multiplex PCR assay. The source is immuneACCESS, and TCRdb retained only in-frame sequences with V and J called. Part of the clones is not carried over; for the studies checked, unresolved V genes explain less than half of this, and the remainder is unexplained. This sample has 50,000 to 65,000 clones in its table, and roughly three quarters of those were observed once. About 8.5% of the sample is taken by the ten largest.

In this study, focal radiation therapy paired with CTLA-4 blockade (ipilimumab) was tested in patients who had chemo-refractory metastatic non-small-cell lung cancer. This sample was taken from a study of radiotherapy plus CTLA-4 blockade in lung cancer (dated by TCRdb to the late 2010s). Notes on the research overall: Objective responses occurred in 15% to 20% of enrolled patients, and approximately 34% achieved disease control.

Here is what the overall study found, with its caveats: Early dynamic changes in blood T cell clones, together with increased serum interferon-beta after radiation, were reported as the strongest predictors of response. TCR clones derived from tumors expanded in peripheral blood after treatment with radiotherapy and ipilimumab.

The rearrangement combines TRBV7-9 with TRBJ2-3, with 12 junctional bases fitting TRBD2. The sequence came from a human donor with non-small cell lung cancer who had a complete response to radiotherapy plus ipilimumab. The sequences come from peripheral blood, collected from a patient treated with radiotherapy plus ipilimumab. The CDR3 protein is CASSSGLAGTTDTQYF. The nucleotide sequence is TGTGCCAGCAGCTCAGGACTAGCGGGAACCACAGATACGCAGTATTTT. With the rest looked up from the reference TRBV7-9 and TRBJ2-3 genes rather than sequenced, the full variable domain is DTGVSQNPRHKITKRGQNVTFRCDPISEHNRLYWYRQTLGQGPEFLTYFQNEAQLEKSRLLSDRFSAERPKGSFSTLEIQRTEQGDSAMYLCASSSGLAGTTDTQYFGPGTRLTVL.